The sequence of this TCR beta chain was determined in a study of cytomegalovirus exposure and HLA in healthy donors. The study, taken as a whole, reports: A later analysis found common viral pathogens apparently linked to several of the most significant clusters.

This PCR relied on a set of 60 Vbeta primers and 13 Jbeta primers. The method was immunoSEQ multiplex PCR; TCRdb's version includes in-frame clones alone and lacks a portion of them. The sample shows some 150,000 clones, about 70% of them seen only once. Germline assignment: CDR1 SQVTM and CDR2 ANQGSEA. This CDR3 has 12 amino acids. This clone was detected a few times. As yet, its antigen is unknown. Material: PBMCs. The V gene is TRBV29-1, the J gene TRBJ2-5; 8 positions agree with TRBD1. The tail of the sequence fits TRBJ2-7 better, so the J call may be wrong. This TCR was sampled from a man in his sixties in good health and CMV-seronegative. In DNA, the CDR3 is TGCAGCGTTGGACAGGGGTACGGCGAGCAGTACTTC. Translating it yields CSVGQGYGEQYF.